A selection of T cell receptor beta chains follows, all from one sample in a study of response to subunit inactivated influenza vaccine. TCRdb reanalysed the RT-PCR reads using MiXCR and keeps one entry per CDR3 protein. Seen here are approximately 530,000 distinct CDR3 sequences, approximately 12% observed once, and the top ten hold around 13%. Sequenced material: PBMCs from blood, taken 35 to 45 days after vaccination. All receptors come from a man aged 50-59 years who received an inactivated influenza vaccine. The CDR3 runs from the conserved cysteine through the conserved F or W. D genes are given only for firm matches. The size entry is marked missing in some rows and otherwise reads once, few, many or a size class.

V gene	D gene	J gene	clone size	CDR3 protein	CDR3 DNA
TRBV7-9	TRBD1	TRBJ1-4	.	CASSTAGGANEKLFF	TGTGCCAGCAGCACCGCAGGGGGGGCTAATGAAAAACTGTTTTTT
TRBV10-3	TRBD2	TRBJ2-1	few	CAISAKTSGRANEQFF	TGTGCCATCAGTGCAAAGACTAGCGGGAGAGCAAATGAGCAGTTCTTC
TRBV20-1	.	TRBJ2-3	many	CSARVRTDTQYF	TGCAGTGCTAGAGTCAGGACAGATACGCAGTATTTT
TRBV20-1	TRBD1	TRBJ1-1	.	CSARWGGTANTEAFF	TGCAGTGCTAGATGGGGGGGGACAGCGAACACTGAAGCTTTCTTT
TRBV20-1	.	TRBJ1-1	many	CSARDLAAYTEAFF	TGCAGTGCTAGAGACCTGGCAGCTTACACTGAAGCTTTCTTT
TRBV7-3	TRBD1	TRBJ2-1	many	CASSLKGASEQFF	TGTGCCAGCAGCTTAAAGGGGGCCAGTGAGCAGTTCTTC
TRBV15	.	TRBJ2-3	.	CATSRKWGLGQGPDTQYF	TGTGCCACCAGCAGGAAGTGGGGGTTAGGGCAGGGGCCAGATACGCAGTATTTT
TRBV10-3	.	TRBJ1-5	few	CAISEGATSNQPQHF	TGTGCCATCAGTGAGGGAGCGACGAGCAATCAGCCCCAGCATTTT
TRBV12-3/TRBV12-4	TRBD1	TRBJ1-2	few	CASSLAQGGIYGYTF	TGTGCCAGCAGTTTAGCCCAGGGGGGGATCTATGGCTACACCTTC
TRBV5-1	.	TRBJ2-7	few	CASSWRQGGQGGRYEQYF	TGCGCCAGCAGCTGGAGACAAGGAGGACAGGGAGGGAGGTACGAGCAGTACTTC
TRBV28	TRBD2	TRBJ2-7	few	CASSSLSGGEYEQYF	TGTGCCAGCAGCTCCCTTAGCGGGGGGGAGTACGAGCAGTACTTC
TRBV12-3/TRBV12-4	.	TRBJ1-1	once	CASSLYQNTEAFF	TGTGCCAGCAGTTTATATCAGAACACTGAAGCTTTCTTT
TRBV5-1	TRBD2	TRBJ2-1	.	CASSLVASGVSYNEQFF	TGCGCCAGCAGCTTGGTAGCTAGCGGTGTCTCCTACAATGAGCAGTTCTTC
TRBV7-2	.	TRBJ1-5	few	CASSLVGRQPNQPQHF	TGTGCCAGCAGCTTAGTGGGGAGGCAGCCTAATCAGCCCCAGCATTTT
TRBV7-2	.	TRBJ2-7	many	CASSLQAGINYEQYF	TGTGCCAGCAGCTTACAGGCAGGGATAAACTACGAGCAGTACTTC
TRBV5-6	.	TRBJ2-7	many	CASSLDGLRVSYEQYF	TGTGCCAGCAGCTTGGATGGGTTGCGGGTCTCCTACGAGCAGTACTTC
TRBV13	.	TRBJ2-2	few	CASSTWAGTNTGELFF	TGTGCCAGCAGCACCTGGGCGGGGACGAACACCGGGGAGCTGTTTTTT
TRBV29-1	TRBD2	TRBJ2-5	many	CSVERLAGGKQETQYF	TGCAGCGTTGAGAGACTAGCGGGAGGGAAACAAGAGACCCAGTACTTC
TRBV20-1	.	TRBJ2-3	.	CSARDLVTRGSTDTQYF	TGCAGTGCTAGAGATCTCGTGACTAGAGGTAGCACAGATACGCAGTATTTT
TRBV7-2	.	TRBJ2-1	few	CASSRLEPFF	TGTGCCAGCAGCCGACTAGAACCGTTCTTC
TRBV11-2	TRBD1	TRBJ2-7	few	CASSKALRNRGGEQYF	TGTGCCAGCAGCAAAGCCCTTAGAAACAGGGGTGGGGAGCAGTACTTC
TRBV12-3/TRBV12-4	TRBD1	TRBJ1-5	few	CASTIDRGPNQPQHF	TGTGCCAGCACTATAGACAGGGGTCCCAATCAGCCCCAGCATTTT
TRBV9	.	TRBJ1-1	many	CASSVGSEAFF	TGTGCCAGCAGCGTAGGCTCTGAAGCTTTCTTT
TRBV7-2	.	TRBJ2-3	few	CASRERAGSTDTQYF	TGTGCCAGCAGAGAACGAGCGGGTAGCACAGATACGCAGTATTTT
TRBV7-9	.	TRBJ1-4	few	CASSLSHSGANEKLFF	TGTGCCAGCAGCTTAAGCCACTCGGGAGCTAATGAAAAACTGTTTTTT
TRBV24-1	TRBD1	TRBJ2-3	.	CATQRQGSTDTQYF	TGTGCCACCCAGAGACAGGGAAGCACAGATACGCAGTATTTT
TRBV10-3	TRBD1	TRBJ1-2	many	CAAGTGEASGYTF	TGTGCCGCGGGGACAGGGGAGGCCTCTGGCTACACCTTC
TRBV4-3	TRBD1	TRBJ2-3	few	CASRPGQGVAKQYF	TGCGCCAGCAGACCGGGACAGGGGGTAGCAAAGCAGTATTTT
TRBV20-1	TRBD2	TRBJ2-5	few	CSASGAGEETQYF	TGCAGTGCTAGTGGAGCGGGAGAAGAGACCCAGTACTTC
TRBV20-1	.	TRBJ2-6	few	CSARSGSGANVLTF	TGCAGTGCTAGATCGGGGTCTGGGGCCAACGTCCTGACTTTC
TRBV10-3	TRBD2	TRBJ2-1	many	CAISWGGTGSEQFF	TGTGCCATCAGTTGGGGGGGTACGGGTAGTGAGCAGTTCTTC
TRBV20-1	.	TRBJ2-2	many	CSARELKRSNTGELFF	TGCAGTGCTAGAGAGTTGAAGCGCTCGAACACCGGGGAGCTGTTTTTT
TRBV12-3/TRBV12-4	.	TRBJ2-1	many	CASSLEVVSYNEQFF	TGTGCCAGCAGTTTAGAGGTAGTCTCCTACAATGAGCAGTTCTTC
TRBV5-1	.	TRBJ1-2	many	CASSLANTGNYGYTF	TGCGCCAGCAGCTTGGCCAATACCGGGAACTATGGCTACACCTTC
TRBV12-3/TRBV12-4	.	TRBJ2-7	.	CASSPGRRLSYEQYF	TGTGCCAGCAGCCCGGGACGAAGGCTCTCCTACGAGCAGTACTTC
TRBV10-3	TRBD1	TRBJ2-3	few	CAISGTGGRDTQYF	TGTGCCATCAGTGGGACAGGGGGCAGGGATACGCAGTATTTT
TRBV12-3/TRBV12-4	.	TRBJ2-6	.	CASNLGPGLEANVLTF	TGTGCCAGCAACCTAGGGCCAGGCCTGGAGGCCAACGTCCTGACTTTC
TRBV20-1	TRBD1	TRBJ2-7	.	CSASPDRSFLSYEQYF	TGCAGTGCTAGCCCGGACAGGTCCTTCCTCTCCTACGAGCAGTACTTC
TRBV27	.	TRBJ1-6	many	CASKLGNSPLHF	TGTGCCAGCAAGTTGGGTAATTCACCCCTCCACTTT
TRBV29-1	TRBD1	TRBJ2-5	few	CSGSGQVKTQYF	TGCAGCGGATCGGGACAGGTCAAGACCCAGTACTTC
TRBV7-9	.	TRBJ2-7	many	CASSPQGGDEQYF	TGTGCCAGCAGCCCTCAGGGGGGGGACGAGCAGTACTTC
TRBV12-3/TRBV12-4	TRBD2	TRBJ2-2	.	CASSPPWGGGASGELFF	TGTGCCAGCAGTCCCCCCTGGGGCGGGGGGGCCTCCGGGGAGCTGTTTTTT
TRBV24-1	.	TRBJ2-3	few	CATSDQVRTSTDTQYF	TGTGCCACCAGTGATCAAGTGCGGACCTCCACAGATACGCAGTATTTT
TRBV7-2	.	TRBJ1-1	.	CASSRWRGVAFF	TGTGCCAGCAGCCGGTGGCGAGGGGTAGCTTTCTTT
TRBV7-2	.	TRBJ2-6	many	CASSLARDGFSGANVLTF	TGTGCCAGCAGCTTAGCACGGGACGGATTCTCTGGGGCCAACGTCCTGACTTTC
TRBV5-1	.	TRBJ2-3	few	CASSLGGTYPSTDTQYF	TGCGCCAGCAGCCTAGGGGGAACCTACCCCAGCACAGATACGCAGTATTTT
TRBV5-1	.	TRBJ1-6	few	CASSDTHSPLHF	TGCGCCAGCAGCGATACACACTCACCCCTCCACTTT
TRBV11-3	.	TRBJ1-1	.	CASSKNPSGTEAFF	TGTGCCAGCAGCAAAAATCCCTCGGGGACTGAAGCTTTCTTT
TRBV6-5	.	TRBJ1-2	few	CASSYSKGVYTF	TGTGCCAGCAGTTACTCGAAGGGGGTGTACACCTTC
TRBV5-1	TRBD1	TRBJ2-1	.	CASSAIQGVPYNEQFF	TGCGCCAGCAGCGCCATACAGGGGGTCCCCTACAATGAGCAGTTCTTC
TRBV20-1	.	TRBJ2-3	.	CSAREATDTQYF	TGCAGTGCTAGAGAAGCCACAGATACGCAGTATTTT